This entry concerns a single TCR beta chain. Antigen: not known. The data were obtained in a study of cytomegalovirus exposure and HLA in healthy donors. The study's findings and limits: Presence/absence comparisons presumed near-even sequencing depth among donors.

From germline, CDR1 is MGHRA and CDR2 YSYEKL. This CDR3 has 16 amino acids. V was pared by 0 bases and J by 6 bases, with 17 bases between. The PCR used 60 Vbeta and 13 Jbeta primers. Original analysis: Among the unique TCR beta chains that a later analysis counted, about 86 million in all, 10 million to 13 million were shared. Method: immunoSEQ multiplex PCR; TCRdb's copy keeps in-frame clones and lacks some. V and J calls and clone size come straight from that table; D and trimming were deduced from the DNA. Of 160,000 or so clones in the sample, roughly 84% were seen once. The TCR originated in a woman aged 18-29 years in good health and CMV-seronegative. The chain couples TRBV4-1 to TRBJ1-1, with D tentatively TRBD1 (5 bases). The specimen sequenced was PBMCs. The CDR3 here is CASSQDSRTTNAEAFF. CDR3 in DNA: TGCGCCAGCAGCCAAGATTCCCGGACAACTAACGCTGAAGCTTTCTTT.